The 10 T cell receptor beta chains reported below all come from one sample, sequenced in a study of shared clonotypes between healthy human individuals. Positively selected for CCR7, the CD45RO-negative cells used as naive CD8 cells excluded terminally differentiated effector memory CD45RA+ cells. Clones were sequenced by immunoSEQ multiplex PCR, and TCRdb holds only the in-frame ones, with some missing. The data show more than 2 million clones, with about 95% seen just once and 1.1% held by the top ten. Sequencing input: naive CD8+ T cells sorted from blood. The receptors originated from a man aged 18-30 years in good health.

The chain carries TRBV2 and TRBJ2-2, with D perhaps TRBD1 or TRBD2 (6 bases each). The germline V gene encodes CDR1 SNHLY and CDR2 FYNNEI. The CDR3 consists of 12 residues. Deletions cut 0 bases from V and 16 bases from J, with 12 bases between. The CDR3 loop is CASSEAGGTGFF. The CDR3 DNA follows: TGTGCCAGCAGTGAAGCAGGGGGGACGGGGTTTTTT. The complete variable domain, with remaining parts taken from reference TRBV2 and TRBJ2-2, reads EPEVTQTPSHQVTQMGQEVILRCVPISNHLYFYWYRQILGQKVEFLVSFYNNEISEKSEIFDDQFSVERPDGSNFTLKIRSTKLEDSAMYFCASSEAGGTGFFGEGSRLTVL.

The chain employs TRBV10-3 and TRBJ2-1, with 8 bases that match TRBD1. The CDR3 totals 15 residues. The germline V gene encodes CDR1 ENHRY and CDR2 SYGVKD. J lost 4 bases, V lost 2 bases, and 4 bases had no gene match. This CDR3 is CAISEPGTGYNEQFF. DNA for the CDR3: TGTGCCATCAGTGAGCCCGGGACAGGTTACAATGAGCAGTTCTTC.

V usage is TRBV10-3 and J usage is TRBJ2-1, with a tentative D call TRBD2 (6 bases). V lost 2 bases to trimming and J lost 7 bases, with 12 bases between them. This CDR3 spans 14 amino acids. Germline CDR1 is ENHRY and CDR2 is SYGVKD. CDR3: CAISEGGVGNEQFF. Here the CDR3 DNA reads TGTGCCATCAGTGAGGGAGGGGTAGGGAATGAGCAGTTCTTC.

V is TRBV7-9 and J is TRBJ2-3; 8 bases are shared with TRBD2. CDR3 size: 17 residues. Germline CDR1 is SEHNR and CDR2 is FQNEAQ (reference sequence). V was clipped by 1 base and J by 2 bases; unmatched bases: 8. Here the CDR3 reads CASSLGPSGLITDTQYF. DNA for the CDR3: TGTGCCAGCAGCTTAGGGCCTAGCGGGCTGATCACAGATACGCAGTATTTT. The full variable domain, with the rest looked up from reference TRBV7-9 and TRBJ2-3, is DTGVSQNPRHKITKRGQNVTFRCDPISEHNRLYWYRQTLGQGPEFLTYFQNEAQLEKSRLLSDRFSAERPKGSFSTLEIQRTEQGDSAMYLCASSLGPSGLITDTQYFGPGTRLTVL.

V is TRBV21-1 and J is TRBJ2-7. TRBV21-1 is a documented pseudogene. The CDR3 is 16 residues long. The CDR3 DNA is TGTGCCAGCAGCAAAGTACAAGGCAGCCTTACGAGTGAGCAGTACTTC. It is translated as CASSKVQGSLTSEQYF.

V is TRBV19 and J is TRBJ2-3; 8 nucleotides align to TRBD2. Germline lookup yields CDR1 LNHDA and CDR2 SQIVND (reference sequence). Trimming cost V 2 bases and J 3 bases; bases outside gene matches: 4. The CDR3 contains 15 residues. This CDR3 is CASSINGGATDTQYF. The CDR3 region has the DNA TGTGCCAGTAGTATAAACGGGGGGGCGACAGATACGCAGTATTTT.

The chain has TRBV12-5 and TRBJ2-1; 7 bases match TRBD2. V lost 1 base to trimming and J lost 6 bases; unmatched junction nucleotides: 6. Germline CDR1 is LGHNT and CDR2 is FRNRAP. This CDR3 is built from 15 residues. CDR3 DNA sequence: TGTGCTAGTGGTTTGGAGTCTAGCGGAGGCAATGAGCAGTTCTTC. Its translation is CASGLESSGGNEQFF. Full variable domain (outside the CDR3, taken from reference TRBV12-5 and TRBJ2-1): DARVTQTPRHKVTEMGQEVTMRCQPILGHNTVFWYRQTMMQGLELLAYFRNRAPLDDSGMPKDRFSAEMPDATLATLKIQPSEPRDSAVYFCASGLESSGGNEQFFGPGTRLTVL.

The chain joins TRBV7-6 to TRBJ1-5; D is undetermined. CDR3 length equals 15 residues. The V and J ends lost 1 base and 0 bases respectively, with 7 bases between them. Germline V lookup: CDR1 SGHVS, CDR2 FNYEAQ. CDR3 nucleotide sequence: TGTGCCAGCAGCTTAGAACAGAATAGCAATCAGCCCCAGCATTTT. This translates into CASSLEQNSNQPQHF.

This sequence joins TRBV9 and TRBJ1-1; no clear D gene. The CDR3 runs 13 residues. V lost 3 bases to trimming and J lost 7 bases, with 13 bases between them. Germline V gene lookup returns CDR1 SGDLS and CDR2 YYNGEE. The CDR3 protein is CASSALLGSEAFF. The DNA of the CDR3 is TGTGCCAGCAGCGCCCTCTTAGGGAGTGAAGCTTTCTTT.

This clone was counted once. The chain links TRBV13 to TRBJ2-7; 9 bases agree with TRBD1. The V gene's germline CDR1 is PRHDT and CDR2 FYEKMQ (reference sequence). Trimming at V came to 2 bases and at J to 2 bases, leaving 4 bases not matched to a gene. This CDR3 comprises 15 residues. Here the CDR3 reads CASSLRGQGAYEQYF. In DNA, the CDR3 is TGTGCCAGCAGCTTAAGGGGACAGGGTGCCTACGAGCAGTACTTC.